Listed here are 4 T cell receptor beta chains from one sample, sequenced in a study of identical twins. TCRdb recomputed calls from the 5' RACE reads with MiXCR, one row per CDR3 protein. The table has about 530,000 distinct CDR3 sequences, more than 20% seen once; the top ten hold approximately 0.48%. These same records also appear under a second study, on yellow fever vaccine responses in identical twins.

The sequencing input was CD4+ T cells sorted from blood. These receptor sequences come from a woman in her late teens or twenties in good health.

This clonotype was picked up a small number of times. The genes are TRBV24-1 and TRBJ1-2, with D perhaps matching TRBD1 (5 bases). The germline CDR1 and CDR2 sequences are KGHDR and SFDVKD. V was cut by 4 bases and J by 4 bases, with 15 bases left in between. CDR3 length equals 15 residues. CDR3 region: CATSDPGGSVYGYTF. The CDR3 bases are TGTGCCACCAGTGACCCCGGGGGGTCGGTCTATGGCTACACCTTC.

The V call is TRBV5-1, the J call TRBJ1-1, with D perhaps matching TRBD1 (5 bases). The CDR3 sequence is 14 residues long. V shed 6 bases and J shed 0 bases, with 12 bases lying between them. The germline gives CDR1 SGHRS, CDR2 YFSETQ. For the CDR3, the DNA is TGCGCCAGCAAAGGGTCAGGGCTGAACACTGAAGCTTTCTTT. Protein: CASKGSGLNTEAFF.

This clonotype was detected only a few times. This chain links TRBV6-6 with TRBJ2-7, with D hard to call. This CDR3 contains 13 residues. V was pared by 6 bases and J by 2 bases, with 11 bases between. Germline CDR1 and CDR2: MNHNY and SVGAGI (reference sequence). The CDR3 here is CASSARDTYEQYV. For the CDR3, the DNA is TGTGCCAGCAGCGCCCGTGACACCTACGAGCAGTACGTC.

J is TRBJ2-3 and V is TRBV20-1, with unresolved D. CDR1 is DFQATT, CDR2 SNEGSKA, per germline (reference sequence). The CDR3 spans 10 residues. The V end lost 6 bases, the J end lost 2 bases, and 3 bases lay between the germline ends. CDR3: CSAHTDTQYF. The CDR3 nucleotides are TGCAGTGCCCACACAGATACGCAGTATTTT.